This TCR beta chain is from a study of cytomegalovirus exposure and HLA in healthy donors. Study results and limitations: It was only CMV serostatus that was available as immune exposure information.

The CDR3 loop spans 15 amino acids. The J segment lost 2 bases and the V segment lost 4 bases, leaving 8 bases of the junction unmatched. CDR1 and CDR2 from the germline V gene are SGDLS and YYNGEE. On this clone itself: Antigen specificity is unknown.

Primers for the PCR totalled 60 Vbeta and 13 Jbeta. Profiling relied on immunoSEQ multiplex PCR, and the TCRdb table lists in-frame clones only, not all of them. The sample holds about 100,000 clones, 79% seen once. The clonotype comes from a female donor in good health and CMV-seropositive. V and J are TRBV9 and TRBJ1-1, with 7 bases aligning to TRBD1. The sequenced sample was PBMCs. CDR3 coding DNA: TGTGCCAGCAGCACACCGGGACAGTTCAACACTGAAGCTTTCTTT. The encoded protein is CASSTPGQFNTEAFF.